A selection of T cell receptor beta chains follows, all from one sample in a study of T cell responses to AZD1222 COVID-19 vaccine. Clones were sequenced by immunoSEQ multiplex PCR, and TCRdb holds only the in-frame ones, with some missing. The sample consists of about 120,000 clones, approximately 90% of them appearing once. The sample was peripheral blood, taken on day 0 of AZD1222 vaccination. These receptors were taken from an adult in good health. Each CDR3 is given with its conserved first and last residue. Fields, in order: J gene, clone size, V gene, D gene, CDR3 length, CDR3 DNA, CDR3 protein. The D gene is left open where the match is weak. Size values are once, few and many counts, or a class for expanded clones, and some rows have none.

TRBJ1-1 . TRBV7-8 . 12 TGTGCCAGCAGCCTCGCTTGGGGCCAAGCTTTCTTT CASSLAWGQAFF
TRBJ2-1 few TRBV4-1 . 13 TGCGCCAGCAGCCCGGGACCCTACAATGAGCAGTTCTTC CASSPGPYNEQFF
TRBJ1-6 few TRBV5-4 . 18 TGTGCCAGCAGTCCGGACAGTATACTAGGGAGGGGAAATTCACCCCTCCACTTT CASSPDSILGRGNSPLHF
TRBJ1-6 . TRBV19 . 13 TGTGCCAGTAGTAGGTCCTATAATTCACCCCTCCACTTT CASSRSYNSPLHF
TRBJ1-1 . TRBV28 . 13 TGTGCCAGCAGTGCCTATGCCGGGCCTGAAGCTTTCTTT CASSAYAGPEAFF
TRBJ2-1 . TRBV5-1 TRBD1 15 TGCGCCAGCAGCTTGACAGGGGGCGCGGGTAATGAGCAGTTCTTC CASSLTGGAGNEQFF
TRBJ2-3 few TRBV6-4 TRBD2 15 TGTGCCAGCTTACCCGGGACTAGCGAAGAAGATACGCAGTATTTT CASLPGTSEEDTQYF
TRBJ1-2 . TRBV29-1 TRBD1 14 TGCAGCGTTGAGCCCCCGGGACAGTACTATGGCTACACCTTC CSVEPPGQYYGYTF
TRBJ2-2 . TRBV4-2 . 13 TGTGCCAGCAGCCAAGGAGGCACCGGGGAGCTGTTTTTT CASSQGGTGELFF
TRBJ2-5 . TRBV3-1/TRBV3-2 TRBD2 15 TGTGCCAGCAGCCTGACTAGCGGGAGGGATGAGACCCAGTACTTC CASSLTSGRDETQYF
TRBJ1-5 . TRBV3-1/TRBV3-2 . 16 TGTGCCAGCAGCCAGATAAGGTCGGCAGTCAATCAGCCCCAGCATTTT CASSQIRSAVNQPQHF
TRBJ2-7 . TRBV15 TRBD1 14 TGTGCCACCAGCAGGATGATAGGGACAGAAGAGCAGTACTTC CATSRMIGTEEQYF
TRBJ2-7 . TRBV5-1 TRBD2 16 TGCGCCAGCAGCTTGGCTTCTAGCGGGGAGACCTACGAGCAGTACTTC CASSLASSGETYEQYF
TRBJ2-5 . TRBV28 . 16 TGTGCCAGCAGTTATCGTTGGACAGAAGGACGATGGGCGCAGTACTTC CASSYRWTEGRWAQYF
TRBJ2-7 . TRBV28 . 15 TGTGCCAGCAGTTCCCCCCCCAGGGCAGCCTACGAGCAGTACTTC CASSSPPRAAYEQYF
TRBJ2-7 . TRBV7-9 . 15 TGTGCCAGCAGCTTAGCTATCGGACAGACCTACGAGCAGTACTTC CASSLAIGQTYEQYF
TRBJ1-2 . TRBV6-2/TRBV6-3 . 12 TGTGCCAGCAGTTACGGGGGCTATGGCTACACCTTC CASSYGGYGYTF
TRBJ1-2 . TRBV2 . 13 TGTGCCAGCAGTGATGACCTTAACTATGGCTACACCTTC CASSDDLNYGYTF
TRBJ2-1 . TRBV9 TRBD1 15 TGTGCCAGCAGCGTAGAGGACAGGTTTGACAATGAGCAGTTCTTC CASSVEDRFDNEQFF
TRBJ1-4 . TRBV7-9 TRBD1 18 TGTGCCAGCAGCGACAAACAGGGGGCCCCAGCAACTAATGAAAAACTGTTTTTT CASSDKQGAPATNEKLFF
TRBJ1-1 . TRBV18 . 15 TGTGCCAGCCAAAGAAAGGCAGACCAGAACACTGAAGCTTTCTTT CASQRKADQNTEAFF
TRBJ1-4 . TRBV24-1 TRBD1 15 TGTGCCACCAGTGAAGGGGACAGGGTGGATGAAAAACTGTTTTTT CATSEGDRVDEKLFF
TRBJ2-2 . TRBV7-9 . 15 TGTGCCAGCAGCTTAGGGCCCCTCGGGTACGGGGAGCTGTTTTTT CASSLGPLGYGELFF
TRBJ1-2 . TRBV29-1 . 11 TGCAGCGTTGAAAGGGGAGAGGGCTACACCTTC CSVERGEGYTF
TRBJ2-7 . TRBV19 TRBD1 15 TGTGCCAGTAGTATATCACAGGGGGAGACCTACGAGCAGTACTTC CASSISQGETYEQYF
TRBJ2-5 . TRBV28 . 14 TGTGCCAGCAGTCCAGGGACCCACCAGGTGGTCCAGTACTTC CASSPGTHQVVQYF
TRBJ2-1 . TRBV2 . 11 TGTGCCACGCACGGGGGCCCGAAGCAGTTCTTC CATHGGPKQFF
TRBJ1-5 . TRBV12-3/TRBV12-4 . 11 TGTGCCAGCAGTTGGGGGAGAGGCCAGCATTTT CASSWGRGQHF
TRBJ1-5 . TRBV30 . 13 TGTGCCTGGGCGGCAGGGTACGATCAGCCCCAGCATTTT CAWAAGYDQPQHF
TRBJ1-5 . TRBV7-9 . 16 TGTGCCAGCAGCGCAACCTCAGGGGATCGGGGTCAGCCCCAGCATTTT CASSATSGDRGQPQHF
TRBJ1-2 few TRBV27 . 13 TGTGCCAGCAGTTTGAATTGGAGAAAAGGCTACACCTTC CASSLNWRKGYTF
TRBJ2-3 . TRBV3-1/TRBV3-2 . 14 TGTGCCAGCAGCCTTTCCACCGGGACTTATACGCAGTATTTT CASSLSTGTYTQYF
TRBJ2-1 . TRBV30 . 16 TGTGCCTGGAGTCCCCCTGCGGAGTACTACTACAATGAGCAGTTCTTC CAWSPPAEYYYNEQFF
TRBJ2-5 . TRBV19 . 13 TGTGCCAGTAGTATAACTGGGGTAGGGACCCAGTACTTC CASSITGVGTQYF
TRBJ1-5 . TRBV7-2 . 14 TGTGCCAGCAGTTTGGGTAAGGGTAATCAGCCCCAGCATTTT CASSLGKGNQPQHF
TRBJ2-1 . TRBV5-1 TRBD2 16 TGCGCCAGCAGCGCAGGACTAGCGGGAGTCCCCGACGAGCAGTTCTTC CASSAGLAGVPDEQFF
TRBJ1-2 . TRBV20-1 . 11 TGCAGTGCTAGAGACCAGACGGTGAACACCTTC CSARDQTVNTF
TRBJ2-3 . TRBV19 . 15 TGTGCCAGTAGTATATGGGCAGGGGCTAAAGATACGCAGTATTTT CASSIWAGAKDTQYF
TRBJ1-4 once TRBV6-2/TRBV6-3 . 17 TGTGCCAGCAGTTACTCATTGACCGGGCGACGAAATGAAAAACTGTTTTTT CASSYSLTGRRNEKLFF
TRBJ1-5 . TRBV2 TRBD1 15 TGTGCCAGCAGTGAACAGGGGGGGCTAGGACAGCCCCAGCATTTT CASSEQGGLGQPQHF
TRBJ2-3 . TRBV9 . 13 TGTGCCAGCAGCGTAGGTCAGGCTTATACGCAGTATTTT CASSVGQAYTQYF
TRBJ2-7 . TRBV19 TRBD1 15 TGTGCCAGTAGTCCGCGGACAGGGGGGTCCTACGAGCAGTACTTC CASSPRTGGSYEQYF
TRBJ2-1 . TRBV9 TRBD2 16 TGTGCCAGCAGCGTCGGGACTAGCGACTTCTACAATGAGCAGTTCTTC CASSVGTSDFYNEQFF
TRBJ2-3 few TRBV28 TRBD1 16 TGTGCCAGCTCCTCAATACGGGACAGGAGCACAGATACGCAGTATTTT CASSSIRDRSTDTQYF
TRBJ1-1 few TRBV19 . 12 TGTGCCAGTAGTGGAGAAGCGTCTGAAGCTTTCTTT CASSGEASEAFF
TRBJ1-2 . TRBV4-3 . 14 TGCGCCAGCAGCCCAAACGGGGGCGCTGGTGGCTACACCTTC CASSPNGGAGGYTF
TRBJ1-5 once TRBV28 . 14 TGTGCCACCAAAGTGAGCAGGGGACGTCAGCCCCAGCATTTT CATKVSRGRQPQHF
TRBJ2-2 . TRBV11-2 . 15 TGTGCCAGCAGCTTGTCGTCGGAGGGCGCCGGGGAGCTGTTTTTT CASSLSSEGAGELFF
TRBJ1-1 . TRBV18 . 15 TGTGCCAGCTCACCAGTAGGGACATCGAACACTGAAGCTTTCTTT CASSPVGTSNTEAFF
TRBJ2-1 once TRBV5-1 TRBD2 18 TGCGCCAGCAGCGTCCGACTAGCGGGAGTCCGGCGGAACAATGAGCAGTTCTTC CASSVRLAGVRRNNEQFF
TRBJ1-4 . TRBV2 . 12 TGTGCCAGCAGTGAAGTCGGTGAAAAACTGTTTTTT CASSEVGEKLFF
TRBJ2-3 . TRBV6-2/TRBV6-3 TRBD2 15 TGTGCCAGCAGCCCAGCGGGAGGCCCCTCAGATACGCAGTATTTT CASSPAGGPSDTQYF
TRBJ1-5 . TRBV3-1/TRBV3-2 . 14 TGTGCCAGCAGCCAAGGACAGTTCAATCAGCCCCAGCATTTT CASSQGQFNQPQHF
TRBJ2-5 . TRBV4-2 . 14 TGTGCCAGCAGCCAAGACAACACACAAGAGACCCAGTACTTC CASSQDNTQETQYF
TRBJ2-7 . TRBV5-4 . 14 TGTGCCAGCAGCTTGTATGGGGGAACCTACGAGCAGTACTTC CASSLYGGTYEQYF